Below, 9 T cell receptor beta chains from the same sample are listed, as sequenced in a study of T cell changes during pregnancy in multiple sclerosis. Sequencing was performed with immunoSEQ multiplex PCR; in TCRdb, only in-frame clones are kept and a portion is missing. The sample records around 62,000 clones, approximately 90% being singletons. Here the sequenced sample was CD4+ T cells from peripheral blood mononuclear cells, taken in the first trimester of pregnancy. The receptors originated from a female donor with multiple sclerosis, enrolled in a pregnancy study.

V gene TRBV9 combines with J gene TRBJ2-1; TRBD1 matches at 11 bases. Germline-derived CDR1 and CDR2 are SGDLS and YYNGEE. Trimming removed 4 bases from V and 4 bases from J; junction bases left unmatched: 4. This CDR3 spans 15 amino acids. This chain's CDR3 is CASSTGQGGYNEQFF. The CDR3 region has the DNA TGTGCCAGCAGCACGGGACAGGGGGGATACAATGAGCAGTTCTTC.

In this sample, this clone turned up once. The chain uses TRBV6-1 and TRBJ1-1; D is possibly TRBD1 (5 bases). Trimming pared 3 bases from V and 4 bases from J, leaving 12 bases between. Germline CDR1 reads MNHNS; CDR2 reads SASEGT. The CDR3 spans 14 residues. The CDR3 reads CASSEGGTGTEAFF. The CDR3 nucleotides are TGTGCCAGCAGTGAGGGGGGAACGGGCACTGAAGCTTTCTTT.

The rearrangement uses TRBV7-3 and TRBJ2-3; the match to TRBD1 covers 11 bases. The CDR3 contains 17 residues. After removal of 7 bases from V and 5 bases from J, the junction contained 14 bases not matched to a gene. Looked up from germline, CDR1 is SGHTA and CDR2 is FQGTGA. CDR3 protein: CASMSVDLDRGQDTQYF. In DNA, the CDR3 is TGTGCCAGCATGTCCGTCGATTTGGACAGGGGGCAAGATACGCAGTATTTT.

The chain carries TRBV19 and TRBJ1-1, with D possibly matching TRBD1 (6 bases). Trimming stripped 6 bases from V and 2 bases from J, with 16 bases between. Germline CDR1 and CDR2: LNHDA and SQIVND (reference sequence). The CDR3 is made up of 15 amino acids. CDR3 residues: CASRNPQGKNTEAFF. CDR3 nucleotides: TGTGCCAGTAGGAACCCACAGGGAAAAAACACTGAAGCTTTCTTT.

The chain employs TRBV14 and TRBJ2-5; 12 nucleotides align to TRBD2. CDR3 size: 17 residues. V dropped 4 bases and J dropped 5; count of bases not matched to a gene: 11. Germline CDR1 SGHDN, CDR2 FVKESK. The CDR3 region has the DNA TGTGCCAGCAGCCGACTCGGACTAGCGGGGTTTGGGGAGACCCAGTACTTC. It specifies CASSRLGLAGFGETQYF.

CDR3 nucleotides: TGCGCCAGCAGCCAGGGACAGGGGCTAGGACAGCCCCAGCATTTT. This codes for CASSQGQGLGQPQHF. This sequence joins TRBV4-3 and TRBJ1-5; 10 bases are a match to TRBD1. Germline V gene data show CDR1 as LGHNA and CDR2 as YSLEER. V trimming: 3 bases; J trimming: 7 bases; junction bases outside the gene matches: 6. The CDR3 totals 15 residues.

The chain carries TRBV18 and TRBJ2-1; D is uncertain. The CDR3 consists of 12 residues. CDR1 and CDR2 (germline): KGHSH, LQKENI. V was shortened by 5 bases and J by 7 bases, with 9 bases between the two germline ends. This CDR3 reads CASSALENEQFF. The CDR3 region has the DNA TGTGCCAGCTCAGCACTTGAGAATGAGCAGTTCTTC.

The rearrangement links TRBV2 to TRBJ2-3; 10 positions agree with TRBD2. J gave up 2 bases and V 4 bases, and 3 bases lay outside the gene matches. There are 15 residues in the CDR3. Germline CDR1 is SNHLY and CDR2 is FYNNEI. The CDR3 here is CASSGLAGNTDTQYF. The CDR3 region has the DNA TGTGCCAGCAGTGGACTAGCGGGTAACACAGATACGCAGTATTTT.

The chain joins TRBV12-5 to TRBJ2-5; 9 nucleotides agree with TRBD1. Germline V CDR1 and CDR2: LGHNT, FRNRAP. The CDR3 has 15 amino acids. J lost 3 bases, V lost 4 bases, and 6 bases had no gene match. The CDR3 loop is CASGSPGTGKETQYF. The CDR3, as DNA: TGTGCTAGTGGTTCCCCCGGGACAGGGAAAGAGACCCAGTACTTC.